Listed below are T cell receptor beta chains from one sample, sequenced in a study of T cell responses to AZD1222 COVID-19 vaccine. The data were produced by immunoSEQ multiplex PCR, yet TCRdb's version contains in-frame clones alone and is incomplete. Here the sample spans 200,000 or so clones, around 88% being singletons. The material was peripheral blood, obtained on day 0 of AZD1222 vaccination. All receptors come from an adult in good health. Both conserved end residues are part of each CDR3. D genes are given only for firm matches. Not all rows give a size; the values are once, few, many and, for expanded clones, a class.

clone size	J gene	V gene	D gene	CDR3 protein	CDR3 DNA
-	TRBJ1-1	TRBV6-5	-	CASSYGVGPAFF	TGTGCCAGCAGTTACGGGGTCGGGCCAGCTTTCTTT
-	TRBJ2-3	TRBV6-5	-	CASSYGDVGYTDTQYF	TGTGCCAGCAGTTACGGGGACGTTGGGTACACAGATACGCAGTATTTT
-	TRBJ1-5	TRBV7-2	-	CASSVYRDQPQHF	TGTGCCAGCAGCGTATACAGGGATCAGCCCCAGCATTTT
-	TRBJ1-2	TRBV7-2	TRBD1	CASSMDRGGYGYTF	TGTGCCAGCAGCATGGACAGGGGAGGCTATGGCTACACCTTC
-	TRBJ2-1	TRBV7-2	-	CASSDSWGTYNEQFF	TGTGCCAGCAGCGACTCTTGGGGGACCTACAATGAGCAGTTCTTC
once	TRBJ1-1	TRBV9	-	CASSPPGGTEAFF	TGTGCCAGCAGCCCGCCCGGGGGCACTGAAGCTTTCTTT
-	TRBJ1-6	TRBV9	TRBD1	CASSVGQGDSPLHF	TGTGCCAGCAGCGTCGGCCAGGGGGATTCACCCCTCCACTTT
-	TRBJ2-7	TRBV6-6	TRBD2	CASSAGTSVYEQYF	TGTGCCAGCAGTGCCGGGACTAGCGTCTACGAGCAGTACTTC
-	TRBJ1-2	TRBV11-3	-	CASSLATDTVGDDIYGYTF	TGTGCCAGCAGCTTAGCTACAGACACAGTGGGAGACGACATCTATGGCTACACCTTC
-	TRBJ1-1	TRBV24-1	-	CATSDLINTEAFF	TGTGCCACCAGTGATTTGATAAACACTGAAGCTTTCTTT
-	TRBJ1-2	TRBV2	-	CASLQENYGYTF	TGTGCCAGTTTACAGGAGAACTATGGCTACACCTTC
-	TRBJ2-5	TRBV27	-	CASSFSRNQETQYF	TGTGCCAGCAGTTTTAGTCGGAACCAAGAGACCCAGTACTTC
once	TRBJ2-7	TRBV30	-	CAWTSVPSYEQYF	TGTGCCTGGACCTCAGTGCCCAGCTACGAGCAGTACTTC
-	TRBJ2-7	TRBV6-5	-	CASSYWGGGGDEQYF	TGTGCCAGCAGTTACTGGGGAGGAGGGGGCGACGAGCAGTACTTC
-	TRBJ2-1	TRBV5-1	-	CASSFVTAGLNEQFF	TGCGCCAGCAGCTTTGTTACGGCGGGGCTCAATGAGCAGTTCTTC
-	TRBJ1-3	TRBV11-3	TRBD1	CASSSRTGGDSGNTIYF	TGTGCCAGCAGCTCACGCACAGGGGGGGACTCTGGAAACACCATATATTTT
-	TRBJ2-7	TRBV2	TRBD2	CASSERGGDYEQYF	TGTGCCAGCAGTGAACGCGGGGGTGACTACGAGCAGTACTTC